The 10 T cell receptor beta chains in this list originate from one sample, sequenced in a study of CD8+ T cells in alopecia areata. The treatment was: oral pan-JAK inhibitor, 5-10 mg twice daily. The sequencing template was cDNA reverse transcribed from extracted RNA. TCRdb keeps only in-frame clones here, not all; method: immunoSEQ multiplex PCR. The sample contains about 210,000 clones, over 60% of which appear only once. The sample in question was CD4+ T cells sorted from blood, obtained at week 4, from a patient treated with tofacitinib. Every receptor here comes from a human donor with alopecia areata.

This rearrangement joins TRBV10-3 to TRBJ2-1; TRBD2 might be the D (6 bases). The CDR3 totals 16 residues. Trimming removed 0 bases from V and 0 bases from J, with 9 bases in between. The germline gives CDR1 ENHRY, CDR2 SYGVKD. The CDR3 region has the DNA TGTGCCATCAGTGAGTCTTCGGGGGACTCCTACAATGAGCAGTTCTTC. The encoded protein is CAISESSGDSYNEQFF.

The chain joins TRBV21-1 to TRBJ2-1; the table's D call TRBD1 went unverified against the DNA. TRBV21-1 is recorded as a pseudogene. The CDR3 totals 15 residues. The chain's CDR3 is CASSGGGTGANEQFF. The CDR3 DNA follows: TGTGCCAGCAGCGGGGGAGGGACAGGGGCCAATGAGCAGTTCTTC.

The V call is TRBV29-1, the J call TRBJ2-7; D is unclear. Germline loops: CDR1 SQVTM, CDR2 ANQGSEA. The CDR3 loop spans 11 amino acids. Trimming took 7 bases from V and 7 from J, leaving 14 bases between them. The CDR3 is CSADLLGEQYF. For the CDR3, the DNA is TGCAGCGCGGACCTCTTGGGGGAGCAGTACTTC.

This rearrangement joins TRBV5-1 to TRBJ2-5; no reliable D call. Germline V gene data show CDR1 as SGHRS and CDR2 as YFSETQ. The CDR3 spans 12 residues. With 1 base removed from V and 4 bases from J, the gap between germline ends came to 5 bases. CDR3 sequence: CASSLMLETQYF. The CDR3 DNA reads TGCGCCAGCAGCTTGATGTTAGAGACCCAGTACTTC. Complete variable domain (other parts from reference TRBV5-1 and TRBJ2-5): KAGVTQTPRYLIKTRGQQVTLSCSPISGHRSVSWYQQTPGQGLQFLFEYFSETQRNKGNFPGRFSGRQFSNSRSEMNVSTLELGDSALYLCASSLMLETQYFGPGTRLLVL.

This clone appeared a single time. This chain uses TRBV30 with TRBJ1-5; D may be TRBD1 (5 bases). V lost 5 bases and J lost 3, with 11 bases in between. Germline CDR1 is GTSNPN and CDR2 is SVGIG (reference sequence). The CDR3 runs to 13 residues. The CDR3 loop reads CAWAAGNNQPQHF. In nucleotides, the CDR3 is TGTGCCTGGGCGGCAGGGAACAATCAGCCCCAGCATTTT.

This clone has only a few counts. The chain has TRBV23-1 and TRBJ1-1, with D hard to call. TRBV23-1 falls under the ORF class, with uncertain function. V lost 2 bases to trimming and J lost 8 bases, with 18 bases between them. CDR3 length: 15 amino acids. In nucleotides, the CDR3 is TGCGCCAGCAGTCAAGTACAGTACACGGGCGGAGAAGCTTTCTTT. It is translated as CASSQVQYTGGEAFF.

This chain connects TRBV7-3 to TRBJ2-3, with 12 positions matching TRBD2. CDR1 and CDR2 from the germline V gene are SGHTA and FQGTGA. V shed 5 bases and J 8 bases; nucleotides not matched to a gene: 14. This CDR3 comprises 17 residues. The CDR3 nucleotides read TGTGCCAGCAGCCCCGACCCTAGCGGGGGGGCCTATCGTACGCAGTATTTT. Translated: CASSPDPSGGAYRTQYF.

This chain uses TRBV5-1 with TRBJ2-1, with D possibly TRBD1 on 5 matching bases. Deletions cut 0 bases from V and 9 bases from J, with 7 bases between. CDR3 length: 12 amino acids. Germline V CDR1 and CDR2: SGHRS, YFSETQ. The CDR3 here is CASSLDRSEQFF. The CDR3 DNA sequence: TGCGCCAGCAGCTTGGACAGGTCTGAGCAGTTCTTC.

This clone was seen a handful of times. The J gene is TRBJ1-6, the V gene TRBV27; D possibly corresponds to TRBD1 (6 bases). Trimming pared 3 bases from V and 9 bases from J, leaving 15 bases between. Germline CDR1 MNHEY, CDR2 SMNVEV (reference sequence). The CDR3 is 15 residues long. CDR3 nucleotide sequence: TGTGCCAGCAGTTTGTCCGACAGGCGGGGTTCACCCCTCCACTTT. It yields the protein CASSLSDRRGSPLHF.

The gene calls are TRBV29-1 and TRBJ2-1; D is possibly TRBD1 (5 bases). The V gene's germline CDR1 is SQVTM and CDR2 ANQGSEA. V lost 4 bases, J lost 8 bases, and 15 bases lay in between. The CDR3 length is 13 residues. This CDR3 reads CSVGRVAPDEQFF. The CDR3 DNA reads as TGCAGCGTTGGCAGGGTCGCCCCCGATGAGCAGTTCTTC.